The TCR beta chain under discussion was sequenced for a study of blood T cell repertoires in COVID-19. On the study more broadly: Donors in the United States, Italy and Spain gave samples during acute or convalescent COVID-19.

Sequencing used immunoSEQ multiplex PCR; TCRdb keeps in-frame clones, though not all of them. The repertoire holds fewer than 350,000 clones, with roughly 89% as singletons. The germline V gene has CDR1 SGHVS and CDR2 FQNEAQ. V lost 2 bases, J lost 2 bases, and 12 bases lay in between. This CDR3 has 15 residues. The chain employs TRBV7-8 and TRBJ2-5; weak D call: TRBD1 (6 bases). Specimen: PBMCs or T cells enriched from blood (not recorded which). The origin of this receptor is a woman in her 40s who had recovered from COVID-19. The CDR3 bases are TGTGCCAGCAGCTTACGTAGTAGGGGGCAAGAGACCCAGTACTTC. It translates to CASSLRSRGQETQYF.